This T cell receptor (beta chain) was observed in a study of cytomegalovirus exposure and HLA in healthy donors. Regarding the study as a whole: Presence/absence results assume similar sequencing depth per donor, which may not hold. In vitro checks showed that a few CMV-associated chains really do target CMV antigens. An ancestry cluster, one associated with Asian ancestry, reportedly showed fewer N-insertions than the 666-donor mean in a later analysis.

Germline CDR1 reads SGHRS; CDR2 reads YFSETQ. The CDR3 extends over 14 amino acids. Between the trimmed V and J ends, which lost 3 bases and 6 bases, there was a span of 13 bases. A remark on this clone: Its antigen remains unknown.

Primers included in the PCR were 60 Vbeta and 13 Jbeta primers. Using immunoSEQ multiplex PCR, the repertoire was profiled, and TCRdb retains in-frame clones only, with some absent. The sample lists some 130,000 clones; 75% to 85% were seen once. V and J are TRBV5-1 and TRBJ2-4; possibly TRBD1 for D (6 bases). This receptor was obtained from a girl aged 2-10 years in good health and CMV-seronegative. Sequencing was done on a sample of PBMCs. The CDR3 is CASSSDRSGNIQYF. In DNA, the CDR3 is TGCGCCAGCAGCTCCGACAGGTCAGGAAACATTCAGTACTTC.